The subject of this entry is one T cell receptor beta chain. No antigen is known for it. The sample holds no much larger clone one base away, and base qualities are not on file. The sample is drawn from a study of blood T cell repertoires in COVID-19 (dated by TCRdb to the early 2020s). As for the study more broadly: Samples covering the acute and convalescent phases of COVID-19 were provided by collaborators in the United States, Italy and Spain. The prospective study material was composed of cDNA or gDNA derived from T cells, B-cell-depleted T cells, or PBMCs. The dataset comprised deeply sampled blood TCRbeta repertoires from subjects exposed to, actively infected with, or recovered from COVID-19. A freely available public database, intended as a resource for researchers studying the immune response to SARS-CoV-2, is where the repertoires were released. The samples were drawn from two sources: the first 160 participants of the ongoing ImmuneRACE study, and 1,200 or so subjects contributed by 6 global collaborators. A de-identified subject ID, COVID-19 status, age in years and sex were almost always included in the sample metadata. Where available, HLA class I and class II types were taken from metadata supplied by the sample provider and were not determined by assay-based typing.

Samples from volunteer blood donors who had recovered from COVID-19 were contributed by a second Seattle source. Each collaborating institution followed its own protocols to collect whole blood in K2EDTA tubes. Collaborator samples were shipped for TCRbeta analysis as frozen whole blood, isolated PBMCs, or DNA extracted from either sample type. TCRbeta CDR3 regions were amplified from genomic DNA using the immunoSEQ Assay, a bias-controlled multiplex PCR. The authors processed their data as follows. Nucleated cell counts per sample were estimated from amplification of reference gene primers within the assay. To quantify the absolute abundance of each unique TCRbeta CDR3 rearrangement, sequence reads were collapsed and filtered. Productive Simpson clonality was computed per sample as the square root of Simpson's diversity index over productive rearrangements. Drawn from immuneACCESS, this table holds only the in-frame rearrangements with V and J called that TCRdb kept. Clones are partly lost; checked studies trace under half to an unresolved V gene and leave the rest unexplained. Clone size and V and J calls were adopted from that table, with D and trimming inferred from the DNA. Present in this sample are around 200,000 clones, approximately 80% of which were seen just once. The ten largest clones capture roughly 14% of the sample.

The germline V gene provides CDR1 SGHAT and CDR2 FQNNGV. V is trimmed back by 4 bases and J by 2 bases, and the junction contains 6 bases that no gene match accounts for. The CDR3 sequence holds 16 residues, the cysteine and phenylalanine included. Of the read, only the CDR3 DNA is kept; its 48 bases are in frame from base 1. The full study reports these points: The amount of clinical and demographic metadata varied by source and participant and was provided uncurated.

The sequence derives from a man aged 50-60 years who had recovered from COVID-19. The V gene is TRBV11-2 and the J gene is TRBJ2-1, with 9 bases aligning to TRBD2. What was sequenced was peripheral blood. CDR3 loop: CASSSVGGRAYNEQFF. The nucleotides read TGTGCCAGCAGCTCTGTCGGCGGGAGGGCCTACAATGAGCAGTTCTTC. Beyond the CDR3, the reference TRBV11-2 and TRBJ2-1 genes provide the residues; the full variable domain reads: EAGVAQSPRYKIIEKRQSVAFWCNPISGHATLYWYQQILGQGPKLLIQFQNNGVVDDSQLPKDRFSAERLKGVDSTLKIQPAKLEDSAVYLCASSSVGGRAYNEQFFGPGTRLTVL.